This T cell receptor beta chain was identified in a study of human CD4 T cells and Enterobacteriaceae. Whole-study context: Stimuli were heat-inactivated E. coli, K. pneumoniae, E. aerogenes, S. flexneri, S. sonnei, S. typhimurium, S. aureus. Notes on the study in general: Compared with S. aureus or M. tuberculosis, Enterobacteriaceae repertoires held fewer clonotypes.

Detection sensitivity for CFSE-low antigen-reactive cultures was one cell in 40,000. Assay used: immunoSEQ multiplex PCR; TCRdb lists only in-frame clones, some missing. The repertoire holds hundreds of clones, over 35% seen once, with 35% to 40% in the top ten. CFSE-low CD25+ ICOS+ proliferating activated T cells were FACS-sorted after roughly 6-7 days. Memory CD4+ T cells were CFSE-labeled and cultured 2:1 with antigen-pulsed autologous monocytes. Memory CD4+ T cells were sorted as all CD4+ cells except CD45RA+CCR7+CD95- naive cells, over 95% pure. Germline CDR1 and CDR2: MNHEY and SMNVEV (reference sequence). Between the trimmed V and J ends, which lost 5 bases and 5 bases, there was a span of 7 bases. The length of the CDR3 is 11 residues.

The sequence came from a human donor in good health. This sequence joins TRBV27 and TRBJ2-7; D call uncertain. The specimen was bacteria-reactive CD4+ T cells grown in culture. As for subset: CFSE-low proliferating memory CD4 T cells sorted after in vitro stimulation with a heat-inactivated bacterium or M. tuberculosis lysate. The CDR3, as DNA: TGTGCCAGCAGTGAATATAACGAGCAGTACTTC. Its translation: CASSEYNEQYF.